This T cell receptor (beta chain) comes out of a study of cytomegalovirus exposure and HLA in healthy donors. Study as a whole: Prior work identified more than 90 million unique TCR beta sequences in approximately 200 million T cells. Overall study results and limits: Using a false discovery rate of 0.05, a later analysis showed that 16,951 TCR beta sequences were associated with HLA alleles. For most TCR beta V segments, an earlier analysis put the productive rate at about 90% or about 30% of the time.

Primers for the PCR totalled 60 Vbeta and 13 Jbeta. This table comes from immunoSEQ multiplex PCR, and its TCRdb copy is limited to in-frame clones, with some not included. The data contain 72,000 or so clones, 55% to 80% of them seen just once; the ten biggest clones take up 3%. In regard to this clone: No antigen is known for it.

The germline V and J ends were trimmed by 1 base and 5 bases, with 12 bases remaining between them. From germline, CDR1 is LNHNV and CDR2 YYDKDF (reference sequence). This CDR3 contains 15 residues. This receptor was obtained from a woman aged 45 to 65 in good health and CMV-seronegative. This rearrangement joins TRBV15 to TRBJ1-5; D unclear. Sequencing was done on a sample of PBMCs. This CDR3 reads CATSRAQAGYQPQHF. CDR3 nucleotides: TGTGCCACCAGCAGAGCCCAGGCGGGTTATCAGCCCCAGCATTTT.